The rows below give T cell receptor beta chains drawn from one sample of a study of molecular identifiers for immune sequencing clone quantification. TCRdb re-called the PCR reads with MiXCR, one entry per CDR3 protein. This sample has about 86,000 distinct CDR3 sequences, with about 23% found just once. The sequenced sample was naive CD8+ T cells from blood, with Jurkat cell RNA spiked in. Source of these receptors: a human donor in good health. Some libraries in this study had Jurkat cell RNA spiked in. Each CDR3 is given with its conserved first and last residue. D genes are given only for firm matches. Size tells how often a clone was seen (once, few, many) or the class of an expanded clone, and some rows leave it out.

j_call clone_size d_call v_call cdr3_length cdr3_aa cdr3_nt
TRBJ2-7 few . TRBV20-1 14 CSARGLEIRPEQYF TGCAGTGCTAGAGGACTAGAGATTCGCCCCGAGCAGTACTTC
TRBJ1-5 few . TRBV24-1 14 CATSRVRSNQPQHF TGTGCCACCAGCAGGGTACGGAGCAATCAGCCCCAGCATTTT
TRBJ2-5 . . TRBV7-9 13 CASSLVGKETQYF TGTGCCAGCAGCTTAGTGGGTAAAGAGACCCAGTACTTC
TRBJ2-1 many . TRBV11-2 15 CASRTSRDINHEQFF TGTGCCAGCAGAACTTCCCGGGATATTAACCATGAGCAGTTCTTC
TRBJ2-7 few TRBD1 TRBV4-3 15 CASSQGTGIAYEQYF TGCGCCAGCAGCCAGGGGACAGGGATTGCCTACGAGCAGTACTTC
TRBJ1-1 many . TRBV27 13 CASSWAVNTEAFF TGTGCCAGCAGTTGGGCAGTGAACACTGAAGCTTTCTTT
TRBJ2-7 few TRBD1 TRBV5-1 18 CASSLAPSTGGRGYEQYF TGCGCCAGCAGCTTGGCCCCGTCGACAGGGGGAAGGGGGTACGAGCAGTACTTC
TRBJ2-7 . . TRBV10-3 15 CAISEELANSYEQYF TGTGCCATCAGTGAAGAACTAGCCAACTCCTACGAGCAGTACTTC
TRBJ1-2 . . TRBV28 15 CASSSLGLANYGYTF TGTGCCAGCAGTTCCCTTGGGTTAGCTAACTATGGCTACACCTTC
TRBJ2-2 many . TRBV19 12 CASSTGHRELFF TGTGCCAGTAGTACAGGACACCGGGAGCTGTTTTTT
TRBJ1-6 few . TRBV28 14 CASSLLGGLSPLHF TGTGCCAGCAGTTTACTGGGGGGCTTGTCACCCCTCCACTTT
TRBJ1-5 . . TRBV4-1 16 CASSQERGLGNQPQHF TGCGCCAGCAGCCAAGAGAGGGGTTTGGGCAATCAGCCCCAGCATTTT
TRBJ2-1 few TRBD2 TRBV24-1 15 CATSDPASGDNEQFF TGTGCCACCAGTGATCCAGCTAGCGGAGACAATGAGCAGTTCTTC
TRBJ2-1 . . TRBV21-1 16 CASINITGRPYNEQFF TGTGCCAGCATCAATATAACAGGGCGCCCCTACAATGAGCAGTTCTTT
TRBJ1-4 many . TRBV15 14 CATHRSGINEKLFF TGTGCCACCCACCGGAGCGGCATAAATGAAAAACTGTTTTTT
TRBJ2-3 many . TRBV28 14 CASSFRQSTDTQYF TGTGCCAGCAGTTTCCGACAGAGCACAGATACGCAGTATTTT
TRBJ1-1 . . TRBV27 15 CASSFQGLGNTEAFF TGTGCCAGCAGTTTTCAGGGGTTAGGCAACACTGAAGCTTTCTTT
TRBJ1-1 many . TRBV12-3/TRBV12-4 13 CASTQRGNTEAFF TGTGCCAGCACCCAGAGGGGAAACACTGAAGCTTTCTTT
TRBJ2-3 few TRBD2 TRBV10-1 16 CASSYSLAGGADTQYF TGCGCCAGCAGTTACTCCCTAGCGGGGGGTGCGGATACGCAGTATTTT
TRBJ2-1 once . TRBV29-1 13 CSVVPRTYNEQFF TGCAGCGTTGTACCCCGGACCTACAATGAGCAGTTCTTC
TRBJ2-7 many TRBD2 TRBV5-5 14 CASSLWGERGEQYF TGTGCCAGCAGCTTGTGGGGAGAGCGGGGCGAGCAGTACTTC
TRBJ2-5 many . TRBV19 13 CASSAGAQETQYF TGTGCCAGTAGTGCAGGCGCCCAAGAGACCCAGTACTTC
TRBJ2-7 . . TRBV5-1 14 CASSWTSGHYEQYF TGCGCCAGCAGCTGGACGTCAGGTCACTACGAGCAGTACTTC
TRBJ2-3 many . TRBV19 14 CASSIDPSTDTQYF TGTGCCAGTAGTATAGATCCCTCCACAGATACGCAGTATTTT
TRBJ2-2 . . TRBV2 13 CASSAGSTGVLFF TGTGCCAGCAGTGCGGGGTCGACCGGGGTGCTGTTTTTT
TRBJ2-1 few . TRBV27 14 CASSGHATYNEQFF TGTGCCAGCAGCGGGCATGCGACCTACAATGAGCAGTTCTTC
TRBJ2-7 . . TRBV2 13 CASSELQSYEQYF TGTGCCAGCAGTGAACTGCAGTCCTACGAGCAGTACTTC
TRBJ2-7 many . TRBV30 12 CAWLEDTYEQYF TGTGCCTGGCTAGAGGATACCTACGAGCAGTACTTC